Reported below is one T cell receptor beta chain. This entry belongs to a study of OX40 agonist ivuxolimab in advanced cancers. Overall study: Checkpoint inhibitors had been given previously to approximately 41% of patients.

J lost 6 bases, V lost 5 bases, and 9 bases had no gene match. The CDR3 extends over 17 amino acids. Per the germline V gene, CDR1 is SGHVS and CDR2 is FNYEAQ. Clones were sequenced by immunoSEQ multiplex PCR, and TCRdb holds only the in-frame ones, with some missing. The sample lists tens of thousands of clones; 65% to 85% were seen once. The sequence derives from an adult with an advanced solid tumor such as melanoma, head and neck, liver or kidney cancer. The chain couples TRBV7-6 to TRBJ2-2; 13 nucleotides line up with TRBD2. The sample in question was CD4+ or CD8+ T cells sorted from blood, obtained in a trial of the OX40 agonist ivuxolimab. The CDR3 protein is CASSPLATSGGAGELFF. DNA for the CDR3: TGTGCCAGCAGCCCCCTTGCCACTAGCGGGGGGGCCGGGGAGCTGTTTTTT. Variable domain in full (rest from reference TRBV7-6 and TRBJ2-2): GAGVSQSPRYKVTKRGQDVALRCDPISGHVSLYWYRQALGQGPEFLTYFNYEAQQDKSGLPNDRFSAERPEGSISTLTIQRTEQRDSAMYRCASSPLATSGGAGELFFGEGSRLTVL.